These 19 T cell receptor beta chains originate from one sample sequenced in a study of blood T cell repertoires in COVID-19. The table came from immunoSEQ multiplex PCR; TCRdb's copy has only in-frame clones and leaves some out. The sample lists about 370,000 clones; 90% were seen once. The sequenced sample consisted of peripheral blood. These receptors all stem from a man between 18 and 29 years old with active or convalescent COVID-19.

The chain has TRBV4-3 and TRBJ2-1; D gene unclear. This CDR3 is built from 13 residues. Deletions cut 0 bases from V and 5 bases from J, with 5 bases between. Germline CDR1 reads LGHNA; CDR2 reads YSLEER. The chain's CDR3 is CASSQEVDNEQFF. The CDR3 nucleotides read TGCGCCAGCAGCCAAGAGGTAGACAATGAGCAGTTCTTC.

This clone was picked up one time. This chain uses TRBV7-2 with TRBJ1-2, with D maybe TRBD1 (6 bases). V was shortened by 6 bases and J by 1 base, with 9 bases between the two germline ends. Germline CDR1 SGHTA, CDR2 FQGNSA. The CDR3 length is 13 residues. CDR3 sequence (DNA): TGTGCCAGCAGACAGGGCTTTAACTATGGCTACACCTTC. Translating it yields CASRQGFNYGYTF. Based on the CDR3 plus reference TRBV7-2 and TRBJ1-2, the full variable domain is GAGVSQSPSNKVTEKGKDVELRCDPISGHTALYWYRQSLGQGLEFLIYFQGNSAPDKSGLPSDRFSAERTGGSVSTLTIQRTQQEDSAVYLCASRQGFNYGYTFGSGTRLTVV.

This clone was seen a few times. The chain employs TRBV5-1 and TRBJ2-7; 7 positions match TRBD1. With V trimmed by 6 bases and J by 6 bases, 9 bases remained unmatched. The germline V gene encodes CDR1 SGHRS and CDR2 YFSETQ. The CDR3 runs 13 residues. CDR3 residues: CASNPEGAGEQYF. Here the CDR3 DNA reads TGCGCCAGCAACCCCGAGGGGGCGGGCGAGCAGTACTTC.

The chain carries TRBV7-2 and TRBJ1-5, with 9 bases lining up with TRBD1. The CDR3 length is 14 residues. Looked up from germline, CDR1 is SGHTA and CDR2 is FQGNSA. Germline trimming cut 5 bases from V and 7 bases from J; bases unmatched to any gene: 6. The CDR3 protein is CASSVDRGGQPQHF. The CDR3 nucleotides read TGTGCCAGCAGCGTCGACAGGGGGGGACAGCCCCAGCATTTT.

V usage is TRBV21-1 and J usage is TRBJ2-2; the table calls TRBD2, which could not be checked here. TRBV21-1 is recorded as a pseudogene. The CDR3 contains 18 residues. CDR3 in amino acids: CASSKEETSGLNTGELFF. CDR3 in DNA: TGTGCCAGCAGCAAAGAAGAGACTAGCGGTTTAAACACCGGGGAGCTGTTTTTT.

A word on this clone: A junction boundary mismatches the germline segment, possibly from a read error. The chain joins TRBV7-7 to TRBJ2-3; the match to TRBD1 covers 11 bases. Per germline, CDR1 SSHAT and CDR2 FNYEAQ (reference sequence). The CDR3 extends over 15 amino acids. The CDR3 protein is CASSRTGGNSDTQYF. In DNA, the CDR3 is TGTGCTAGCAGCCGGACAGGGGGCAATTCAGATACGCAGTATTTT. Drawing the rest from reference TRBV7-7 and TRBJ2-3, the complete variable domain is GAGVSQSPRYKVTKRGQDVTLRCDPISSHATLYWYQQALGQGPEFLTYFNYEAQPDKSGLPSDRFSAERPEGSISTLTIQRTEQRDSAMYRCASSRTGGNSDTQYFGPGTRLTVL.

V gene TRBV4-1 combines with J gene TRBJ2-5; 10 bases are a match to TRBD2. The trim removed 7 bases at V and 3 bases at J, leaving 11 bases unmatched. Germline CDR1 is MGHRA and CDR2 is YSYEKL. The CDR3 totals 16 residues. CDR3 in DNA: TGCGCCAGCACCTCTAGCGGGGGAAACCCCAAAGAGACCCAGTACTTC. This gives the protein CASTSSGGNPKETQYF.

The rearrangement uses TRBV28 and TRBJ1-5; 7 nucleotides line up with TRBD1. The CDR3 is 15 residues long. The V segment lost 6 bases and the J segment 4 bases; nucleotides outside the gene matches: 9. Germline V CDR1 and CDR2: MDHEN, SYDVKM. CDR3 in amino acids: CASRTGQLGNQPQHF. CDR3 coding DNA: TGTGCCAGCAGAACGGGACAGCTGGGGAATCAGCCCCAGCATTTT.

The gene calls are TRBV11-2 and TRBJ2-7; 9 bases align to TRBD2. The CDR3 is made up of 12 amino acids. Germline V CDR1 and CDR2: SGHAT, FQNNGV. Trimming cost V 5 bases and J 7 bases; bases outside gene matches: 3. This CDR3 reads CASSGLAREQYF. CDR3 coding DNA: TGTGCCAGCAGCGGACTAGCGCGGGAGCAGTACTTC.

On this clone itself: Other DNA sequences in the sample encode the same CDR3. The V and J genes are TRBV7-2 and TRBJ1-5; D might be TRBD1 (5 bases). Germline CDR1 SGHTA, CDR2 FQGNSA. The CDR3 is made up of 13 amino acids. V lost 2 bases, J lost 7 bases, and 9 bases lay in between. CDR3 residues: CASSLRGNQPQHF. CDR3 coding DNA: TGTGCCAGCAGCTTACGGGGGAACCAGCCCCAGCATTTT.

The V and J genes are TRBV28 and TRBJ1-2; perhaps TRBD1 as D (6 bases). This CDR3 contains 14 residues. Looked up from germline, CDR1 is MDHEN and CDR2 is SYDVKM. Trimming shortened V by 8 bases and J by 4 bases, and 17 bases separated the two germline ends. CDR3 protein: CASGGGPRSYGYTF. The CDR3, as DNA: TGTGCCAGCGGGGGGGGGCCGCGTTCCTATGGCTACACCTTC.

The V and J genes are TRBV18 and TRBJ1-5, with 12 bases identical to TRBD1. With V trimmed by 4 bases and J by 6 bases, 7 bases remained unmatched. CDR3 length: 16 residues. The V gene's germline CDR1 is KGHSH and CDR2 LQKENI. In DNA form, the CDR3 reads TGTGCCAGCTCACGAGCCGGGACAGGGGGCATTCAGCCCCAGCATTTT. Encoded protein: CASSRAGTGGIQPQHF. Combining the CDR3 with reference TRBV18 and TRBJ1-5 gives the whole variable domain NAGVMQNPRHLVRRRGQEARLRCSPMKGHSHVYWYRQLPEEGLKFMVYLQKENIIDESGMPKERFSAEFPKEGPSILRIQQVVRGDSAAYFCASSRAGTGGIQPQHFGDGTRLSIL.

V is TRBV4-2 and J is TRBJ2-5; 11 bases fit TRBD2. The CDR3 is 18 amino acids. Trimming at V came to 1 base and at J to 2 bases, leaving 9 bases not matched to a gene. In germline, CDR1 is LGHNA, CDR2 YNFKEQ. CDR3 sequence (DNA): TGTGCCAGCAGCCAAGTTGCGTTTGGGACTAGCGGTCAAGAGACCCAGTACTTC. This translates into CASSQVAFGTSGQETQYF.

This chain links TRBV10-2 with TRBJ1-6; D unclear. The CDR3 sequence is 13 residues long. Germline V CDR1 and CDR2: WSHSY, SAAADI. The V end was cut by 8 bases, the J end by 5 bases, with 10 bases between. The CDR3 loop reads CASGFQNNSPLHF. The DNA of the CDR3 is TGCGCCAGCGGCTTCCAGAATAATTCACCCCTCCACTTT.

The rearrangement joins TRBV19 to TRBJ2-7; 8 bases align to TRBD1. Per the germline V gene, CDR1 is LNHDA and CDR2 is SQIVND (reference sequence). The CDR3 consists of 16 residues. Trimming took 6 bases from V and 2 from J; bases not matched to a gene: 12. DNA of the CDR3: TGTGCCAGTAGGGTCGTGGCGCAGGGGGCGGCCTACGAGCAGTACTTC. Protein: CASRVVAQGAAYEQYF. Combining the CDR3 with reference TRBV19 and TRBJ2-7 gives the whole variable domain DGGITQSPKYLFRKEGQNVTLSCEQNLNHDAMYWYRQDPGQGLRLIYYSQIVNDFQKGDIAEGYSVSREKKESFPLTVTSAQKNPTAFYLCASRVVAQGAAYEQYFGPGTRLTVT.

J is TRBJ2-1 and V is TRBV3-1 (or the pseudogene TRBV3-2), with 8 bases lining up with TRBD1. Germline V gene lookup returns CDR1 LGHDT and CDR2 YNNKEL (reference sequence). The CDR3 totals 16 residues. V lost 2 bases to trimming and J lost 4 bases; unmatched junction nucleotides: 7. CDR3 protein: CASSQIGQGMYNEQFF. The CDR3 coding sequence is TGTGCCAGCAGCCAAATCGGACAGGGAATGTACAATGAGCAGTTCTTC.

This clone was seen at least ten times. The gene calls are TRBV7-3 and TRBJ2-3, with 9 bases lining up with TRBD1. The length of the CDR3 is 16 residues. From germline, CDR1 is SGHTA and CDR2 FQGTGA. Trimming removed 5 bases from V and 4 bases from J; junction bases left unmatched: 10. The CDR3 nucleotides read TGTGCCAGCAGCGGGGCCGGGACAGGGAGTGCAGATACGCAGTATTTT. Its translation is CASSGAGTGSADTQYF.

The V gene is TRBV18, the J gene TRBJ1-5; 7 bases are a match to TRBD1. Trimming cost V 1 base and J 7 bases; bases outside gene matches: 7. The CDR3 spans 15 residues. Germline V gene lookup returns CDR1 KGHSH and CDR2 LQKENI. CDR3 sequence (DNA): TGTGCCAGCTCACCACAAGGGGGCGAGGGACAGCCCCAGCATTTT. It yields the protein CASSPQGGEGQPQHF.

The V gene is TRBV6-5, the J gene TRBJ1-1; D is perhaps TRBD1 (6 bases). This CDR3 is built from 15 residues. V was cut by 0 bases and J by 7 bases, with 15 bases left in between. CDR1 and CDR2 from the germline V gene are MNHEY and SVGAGI. This CDR3 reads CASSYSQGTGGEAFF. The CDR3 bases are TGTGCCAGCAGTTACTCACAGGGAACCGGTGGTGAAGCTTTCTTT.